This T cell receptor beta chain came from a study of blood T cell repertoires in COVID-19. As for the study in general: Material from acute and convalescent COVID-19 was sourced from the United States, Italy and Spain. From T cells, B-cell-depleted T cells, or PBMCs came the material, which was cDNA or gDNA.

During active infection, Seattle patients enrolled and were then monitored through disease. In the authors' methods: Amplified reference gene primers provided the basis for estimating nucleated cell counts. The assay was immunoSEQ multiplex PCR, and TCRdb's table has in-frame clones only and misses some. V and J calls plus clone size are reproduced from that table; the DNA served to infer D and trimming. The profile shows 350,000 to 450,000 clones, about 88% of them singletons. The CDR3 has 12 residues. CDR1 and CDR2 from the germline V gene are MNHEY and SMNVEV (reference sequence). Trimming took 6 bases from V and 5 from J, leaving 11 bases between them.

Material for sequencing was peripheral blood. The chain combines TRBV27 with TRBJ2-7; possibly TRBD1 for D (5 bases). This clonotype originated in a woman in her thirties or forties with COVID-19, enrolled during active disease. CDR3 sequence reads: CASSQGINEQYF. CDR3 nucleotides: TGTGCCAGCAGCCAGGGAATCAACGAGCAGTACTTC.